This T cell receptor (beta chain) stems from a study of CD8 T cells in ankylosing spondylitis. With regard to this clonotype: No antigen is known for it.

Germline CDR1 and CDR2: SGHRS and YFSETQ. With V trimmed by 1 base and J by 2 bases, 4 bases remained unmatched. The CDR3 has 16 amino acids. Whole-study findings and limits: For ankylosing spondylitis blood, a TCR beta motif of under 10 highly homologous variants appeared characteristic.

TCRdb reprocessed the 5' RACE reads via MiXCR and lists one record per CDR3 protein. The table includes about 140,000 distinct CDR3 sequences, around 32% detected once. Source material: synovial fluid, either unsorted or a sorted T cell fraction (not recorded which). The clonotype comes from a male donor with ankylosing spondylitis. The chain employs TRBV5-1 and TRBJ1-3; 9 nucleotides line up with TRBD1. The chain's CDR3 is CASSLSGQGAGNTIYF. Here the CDR3 DNA reads TGCGCCAGCAGCTTGTCGGGACAGGGTGCTGGAAACACCATATATTTT.